Below, 12 T cell receptor beta chains from the same sample are listed, as sequenced in a study of human T cells and chemical hapten exposure (dated by TCRdb to the early 2020s). The intended sense of this specimen's time point label: pre-sensitization, week 0. The treatment or condition label for this specimen denotes: therapeutic diphenylcyclopropenone sensitization with weekly scalp DPC. Libraries were built with RACE. The listed sequencing device is NextSeq 500. Through fastp at Q25 and MiXCR, TCRdb rebuilt clones from the public reads, retaining in-frame beta chains. Each entry merges the rows of one CDR3 protein and shows their most common DNA and genes. The sample records about 250,000 distinct CDR3 sequences, roughly 8% of which are singletons. Roughly 1.2% of the sample is in the top ten clones. The sequences come from whole blood, collected in connection with sensitization to the hapten diphenylcyclopropenone (DPC). The receptors derive from a man in his late teens or twenties with alopecia areata. Some clones in this sample may be carry-over from other donors' samples.

CDR3 coding DNA: TGTGCCAGCAGTGGGAGGTATCGGCCCCAGCATTTT. Translation: CASSGRYRPQHF. The chain couples TRBV2 to TRBJ1-5; no reliable D call. Between the trimmed V and J ends, which lost 4 bases and 9 bases, there was a span of 10 bases. CDR3 length equals 12 residues. Germline loops: CDR1 SNHLY, CDR2 FYNNEI.

This chain joins TRBV14 and TRBJ2-1; D not resolved. Germline assignment: CDR1 SGHDN and CDR2 FVKESK. Trimming took 3 bases from V and 8 from J, leaving 8 bases between them. This CDR3 has 12 amino acids. The CDR3 here is CASSHSDHEQFF. The CDR3 DNA reads as TGTGCCAGCAGCCACTCAGACCATGAGCAGTTCTTC.

This clonotype was detected many times. The V gene is TRBV5-1, the J gene TRBJ1-2, with D hard to call. Germline CDR1 is SGHRS and CDR2 is YFSETQ. This CDR3 is 14 amino acids long. V was cut by 0 bases and J by 0 bases, with 6 bases left in between. CDR3 sequence (DNA): TGCGCCAGCAGCTTGGCAGAGCCTAACTATGGCTACACCTTC. Translation: CASSLAEPNYGYTF.

This clonotype was counted a few times. The chain combines TRBV7-9 with TRBJ2-7; the D gene could be TRBD1 or TRBD2 (5 bases each). V lost 4 bases and J lost 2, with 9 bases in between. Germline CDR1 and CDR2: SEHNR and FQNEAQ (reference sequence). The CDR3 is made up of 13 amino acids. The DNA for the CDR3 is TGTGCCAGCAGCTCGGGACGGGCCTACGAGCAGTACGTC. Translation gives CASSSGRAYEQYV.

The CDR3 sequence is CASSLDQDPGNSPLHF. CDR3 DNA: TGCGCCAGCAGCTTGGACCAGGACCCAGGCAATTCACCCCTCCACTTT. This chain links TRBV5-1 with TRBJ1-6; the D is unclear. The CDR3 runs 16 residues. V was cut by 0 bases and J by 7 bases, with 14 bases left in between. Germline CDR1 reads SGHRS; CDR2 reads YFSETQ.

This clonotype was observed a few times. The chain employs TRBV7-9 and TRBJ1-1, with TRBD1 identical over 8 bases. CDR1 is SEHNR, CDR2 FQNEAQ, per germline (reference sequence). The CDR3 is 16 amino acids. The J segment lost 2 bases and the V segment lost 5 bases, leaving 10 bases of the junction unmatched. CDR3 sequence: CASSPPRGQANTEAFF. The CDR3 nucleotides read TGTGCCAGCAGCCCCCCCCGGGGACAGGCAAACACTGAAGCTTTCTTT.

This clonotype was observed many times. The DNA of the CDR3 is TGCGCCAGCAGCTTCATAACAGGGGAAAAACTGTTTTTT. Its translation: CASSFITGEKLFF. The chain links TRBV4-1 to TRBJ1-4; tentatively, D is TRBD1 (6 bases). Germline V CDR1 and CDR2: MGHRA, YSYEKL. Trimming shortened V by 5 bases and J by 8 bases, and 12 bases separated the two germline ends. The CDR3 has 13 amino acids.

This clonotype was detected a few times. The V gene is TRBV28, the J gene TRBJ1-2; TRBD1 might be the D (5 bases). The germline gives CDR1 MDHEN, CDR2 SYDVKM. Trimming shortened V by 3 bases and J by 0 bases, and 20 bases separated the two germline ends. This CDR3 is 18 amino acids long. The CDR3, as DNA: TGTGCCAGCAGTTTGTTAAGGGGTCTTCTAGTTTCTAACTATGGCTACACCTTC. This sequence encodes CASSLLRGLLVSNYGYTF.

This sequence joins TRBV5-1 and TRBJ1-1, with 7 nucleotides matching TRBD1. The ends lost 1 base at V and 2 bases at J; junction bases unmatched: 11. The CDR3 runs to 17 residues. Germline V CDR1 and CDR2: SGHRS, YFSETQ. CDR3 amino acids: CASSLPTMDRRNTEAFF. For the CDR3, the DNA is TGCGCCAGCAGCTTGCCAACAATGGACAGGAGAAACACTGAAGCTTTCTTT.

This clonotype was detected a few times. DNA of the CDR3: TGCGCCAGCAGCTTGTGGCAGGGAACTAACTATGGCTACACCTTC. It encodes CASSLWQGTNYGYTF. The rearrangement links TRBV5-1 to TRBJ1-2, with D tentatively TRBD1 (5 bases). This CDR3 has 15 residues. The germline V gene has CDR1 SGHRS and CDR2 YFSETQ. The ends were cut back, 1 base at V and 0 bases at J, with 10 bases in the middle. Drawing the rest from reference TRBV5-1 and TRBJ1-2, the complete variable domain is KAGVTQTPRYLIKTRGQQVTLSCSPISGHRSVSWYQQTPGQGLQFLFEYFSETQRNKGNFPGRFSGRQFSNSRSEMNVSTLELGDSALYLCASSLWQGTNYGYTFGSGTRLTVV.

In this sample, this clonotype turned up a few times. The CDR3 loop is CASSLGLAGGYNEQFF. CDR3 DNA sequence: TGTGCCAGCAGCCTGGGACTAGCGGGGGGCTACAATGAGCAGTTCTTC. The chain couples TRBV4-2 to TRBJ2-1, with 15 positions matching TRBD2. This CDR3 has 16 amino acids. V shed 4 bases and J 3 bases; nucleotides not matched to a gene: 1. Per germline, CDR1 LGHNA and CDR2 YNFKEQ.

This clonotype was seen many times. The chain recombines TRBV29-1 with TRBJ2-7, with unresolved D. V dropped 6 bases and J dropped 0 bases, with 12 bases sitting between them. The CDR3 loop spans 13 amino acids. The germline V gene encodes CDR1 SQVTM and CDR2 ANQGSEA. The CDR3 protein is CSVAERVSYEQYV. The CDR3 DNA reads as TGCAGCGTGGCCGAACGGGTCTCCTACGAGCAGTACGTC.